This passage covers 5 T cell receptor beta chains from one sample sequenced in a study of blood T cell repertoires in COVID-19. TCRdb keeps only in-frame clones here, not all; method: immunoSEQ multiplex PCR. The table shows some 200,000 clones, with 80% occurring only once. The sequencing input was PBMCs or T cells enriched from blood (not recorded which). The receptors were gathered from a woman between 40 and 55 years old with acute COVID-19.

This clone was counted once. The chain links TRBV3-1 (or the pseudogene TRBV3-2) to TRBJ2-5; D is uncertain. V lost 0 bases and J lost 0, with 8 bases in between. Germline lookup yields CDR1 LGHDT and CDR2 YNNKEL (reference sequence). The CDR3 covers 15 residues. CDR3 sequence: CASSQDTRNQETQYF. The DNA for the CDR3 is TGTGCCAGCAGCCAAGATACGCGGAACCAAGAGACCCAGTACTTC.

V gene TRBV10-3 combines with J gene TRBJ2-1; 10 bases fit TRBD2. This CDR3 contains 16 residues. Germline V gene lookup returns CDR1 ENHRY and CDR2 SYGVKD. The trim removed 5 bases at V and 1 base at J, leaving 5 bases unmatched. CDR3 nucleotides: TGTGCCATCAGTTATCTAGCGGGGGTTTCCTACAATGAGCAGTTCTTC. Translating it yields CAISYLAGVSYNEQFF.

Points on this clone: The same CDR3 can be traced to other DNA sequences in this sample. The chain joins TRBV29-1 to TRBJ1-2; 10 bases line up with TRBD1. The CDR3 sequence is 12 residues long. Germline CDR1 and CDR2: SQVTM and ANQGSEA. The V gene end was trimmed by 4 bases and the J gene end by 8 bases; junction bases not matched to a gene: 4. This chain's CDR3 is CSVGDRGGGYTF. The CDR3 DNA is TGCAGCGTTGGGGACAGGGGTGGCGGCTACACCTTC.

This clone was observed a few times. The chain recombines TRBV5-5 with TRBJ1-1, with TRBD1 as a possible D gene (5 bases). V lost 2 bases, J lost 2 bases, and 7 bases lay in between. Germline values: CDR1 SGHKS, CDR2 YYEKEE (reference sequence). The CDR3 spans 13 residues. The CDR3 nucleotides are TGTGCCAGCAGCTTTCAGGGAAACACTGAAGCTTTCTTT. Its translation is CASSFQGNTEAFF.

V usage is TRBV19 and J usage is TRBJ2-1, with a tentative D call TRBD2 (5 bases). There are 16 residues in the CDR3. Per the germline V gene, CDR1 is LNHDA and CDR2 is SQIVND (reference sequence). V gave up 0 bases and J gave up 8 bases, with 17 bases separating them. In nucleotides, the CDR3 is TGTGCCAGTAGTATAGAGATCGGAGGTGTGCGGGATGAGCAGTTCTTC. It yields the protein CASSIEIGGVRDEQFF.